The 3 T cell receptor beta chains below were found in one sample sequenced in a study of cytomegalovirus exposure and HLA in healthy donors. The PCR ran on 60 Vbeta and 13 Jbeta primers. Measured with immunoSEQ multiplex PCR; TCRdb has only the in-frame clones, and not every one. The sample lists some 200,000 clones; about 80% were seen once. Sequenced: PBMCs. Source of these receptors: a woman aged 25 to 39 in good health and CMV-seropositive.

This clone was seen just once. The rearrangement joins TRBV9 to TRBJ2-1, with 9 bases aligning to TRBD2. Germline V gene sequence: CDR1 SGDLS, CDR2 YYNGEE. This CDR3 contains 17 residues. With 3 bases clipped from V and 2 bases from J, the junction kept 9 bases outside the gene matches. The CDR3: CASSAASRLAAYNEQFF. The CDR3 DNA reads TGTGCCAGCAGCGCTGCAAGTCGACTAGCGGCCTACAATGAGCAGTTCTTC.

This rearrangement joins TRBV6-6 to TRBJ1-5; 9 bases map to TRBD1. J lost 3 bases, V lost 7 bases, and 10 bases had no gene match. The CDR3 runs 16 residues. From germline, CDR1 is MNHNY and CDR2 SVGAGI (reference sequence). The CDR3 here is CASKRSGQGSNQPQHF. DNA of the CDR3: TGTGCCAGCAAACGATCCGGACAGGGGTCCAATCAGCCCCAGCATTTT.

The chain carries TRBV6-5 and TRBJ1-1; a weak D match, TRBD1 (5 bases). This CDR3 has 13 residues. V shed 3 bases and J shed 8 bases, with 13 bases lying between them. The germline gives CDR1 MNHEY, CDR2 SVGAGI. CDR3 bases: TGTGCCAGCAGTTATTGGCAGGGCAAAGAAGCTTTCTTT. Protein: CASSYWQGKEAFF.